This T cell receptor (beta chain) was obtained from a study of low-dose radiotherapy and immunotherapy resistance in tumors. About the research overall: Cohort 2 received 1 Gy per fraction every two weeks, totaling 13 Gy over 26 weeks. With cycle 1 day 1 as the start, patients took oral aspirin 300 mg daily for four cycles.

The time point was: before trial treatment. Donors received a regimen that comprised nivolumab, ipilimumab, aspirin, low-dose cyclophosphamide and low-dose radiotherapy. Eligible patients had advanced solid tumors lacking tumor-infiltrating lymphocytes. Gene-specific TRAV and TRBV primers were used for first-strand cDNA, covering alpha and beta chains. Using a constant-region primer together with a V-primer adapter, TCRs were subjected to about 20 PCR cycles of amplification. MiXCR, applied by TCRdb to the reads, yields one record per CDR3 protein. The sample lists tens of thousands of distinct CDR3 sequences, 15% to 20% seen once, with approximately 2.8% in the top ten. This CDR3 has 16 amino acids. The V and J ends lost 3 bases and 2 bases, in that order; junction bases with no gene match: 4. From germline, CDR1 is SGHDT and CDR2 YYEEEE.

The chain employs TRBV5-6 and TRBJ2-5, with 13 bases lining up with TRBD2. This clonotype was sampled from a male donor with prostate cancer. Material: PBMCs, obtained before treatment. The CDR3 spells CASSYWTSGGQETQYF. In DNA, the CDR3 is TGTGCCAGCAGCTACTGGACTAGCGGGGGTCAAGAGACCCAGTACTTC.